A selection of T cell receptor beta chains follows, all from one sample in a study of cytomegalovirus exposure and HLA in healthy donors. Data came from immunoSEQ multiplex PCR; TCRdb stores just in-frame clones and leaves some out. Among about 160,000 clones listed, 70% to 85% were seen once. Material: PBMCs. Every receptor here comes from a man in his thirties or forties in good health and CMV-seropositive. Both conserved end residues are part of each CDR3. Each record gives: D gene, J gene, clone size, V gene, CDR3 protein, CDR3 DNA. The D gene is left open where the match is weak. Only some rows state a clone size, as once, few, many or a class for expanded clones.

>TRBD2|TRBJ2-3|.|TRBV5-4
CASGTSGGWDTQYF
TGTGCCAGCGGGACTAGCGGGGGTTGGGATACGCAGTATTTT
>.|TRBJ1-5|.|TRBV4-1
CASSEQGLQPQHF
TGCGCCAGCAGCGAGCAGGGGTTACAGCCCCAGCATTTT
>TRBD2|TRBJ2-5|.|TRBV7-6
CASSGLAGGSETQYF
TGTGCCAGCAGTGGACTAGCGGGGGGGTCAGAGACCCAGTACTTC
>.|TRBJ2-7|.|TRBV5-1
CASADPRRDYEQYF
TGCGCCAGCGCCGACCCCCGGCGGGACTACGAGCAGTACTTC
>TRBD1|TRBJ2-3|.|TRBV19
CASSSDRGPSGTQYF
TGTGCCAGTAGCTCCGACAGGGGACCATCAGGTACGCAGTATTTT
>.|TRBJ2-2|.|TRBV5-1
CASSARDTNTGELFF
TGCGCCAGCAGCGCCCGGGACACGAACACCGGGGAGCTGTTTTTT
>TRBD2|TRBJ2-2|.|TRBV27
CASSPLAGVAGELFF
TGTGCCAGCAGTCCACTAGCGGGGGTGGCCGGGGAGCTGTTTTTT
>TRBD1|TRBJ1-5|.|TRBV19
CASTSGQGNQPQHF
TGTGCCAGTACCTCGGGACAGGGCAATCAGCCCCAGCATTTT
>.|TRBJ2-5|.|TRBV7-6
CASSLDSQETQYF
TGTGCCAGCAGCTTAGACTCCCAAGAGACCCAGTACTTC
>TRBD1|TRBJ2-3|.|TRBV5-1
CASSSGTGLPSTDTQYF
TGCGCCAGCAGCTCCGGGACAGGATTACCTAGCACAGATACGCAGTATTTT
>.|TRBJ1-5|.|TRBV4-1
CASSQDIRFPRPQHF
TGCGCCAGCAGCCAAGATATCCGGTTTCCGAGGCCCCAGCATTTT
>TRBD2|TRBJ2-5|.|TRBV18
CASSPGTKETQYF
TGTGCCAGCTCACCCGGGACTAAAGAGACCCAGTACTTC
>TRBD2|TRBJ2-5|.|TRBV5-5
CASSFIAGEIQETQYF
TGTGCCAGCAGCTTTATAGCGGGGGAGATACAAGAGACCCAGTACTTC
>.|TRBJ1-2|.|TRBV6-5
CASSYSAGLSYGYAF
TGTGCCAGCAGTTACTCGGCAGGCTTGAGCTATGGCTACGCCTTC
>.|TRBJ1-2|.|TRBV9
CASSVGPGDYGYTF
TGTGCCAGCAGCGTAGGTCCAGGGGACTATGGCTACACCTTC
>TRBD1|TRBJ1-4|.|TRBV4-1
CASSQGGQGANEKLFF
TGCGCCAGCAGCCAGGGTGGACAGGGGGCTAATGAAAAACTGTTTTTT
>.|TRBJ2-1|.|TRBV11-2
CASSLYRGSSYNEQFF
TGTGCCAGCAGCTTATATCGAGGGAGCTCCTACAATGAGCAGTTCTTC
>.|TRBJ1-1|.|TRBV28
CASRLLETSTEAFF
TGTGCCAGCAGACTACTGGAAACAAGCACTGAAGCTTTCTTT
>.|TRBJ2-5|.|TRBV7-9
CASSLAGGWETQYF
TGTGCCAGCAGCTTAGCAGGAGGATGGGAGACCCAGTACTTC
>.|TRBJ1-2|few|TRBV28
CASSSSGEAYGYTF
TGTGCCAGCAGTTCCTCCGGAGAAGCCTATGGCTACACCTTC
>.|TRBJ2-1|.|TRBV15
CATSRVLAGWGEQFF
TGTGCCACCAGCAGAGTCTTAGCAGGGTGGGGTGAGCAGTTCTTC
>.|TRBJ1-2|.|TRBV2
CASSGGVSGDYGYTF
TGTGCCAGCAGTGGTGGGGTCTCCGGGGACTATGGCTACACCTTC
>.|TRBJ1-5|.|TRBV28
CASSLDRSNQPQHF
TGTGCCAGCAGTCTCGACAGGAGCAATCAGCCCCAGCATTTT
>.|TRBJ2-1|.|TRBV5-6
CASSFTDNEQFF
TGTGCCAGCAGCTTCACAGACAATGAGCAGTTCTTC
>.|TRBJ2-7|.|TRBV4-1
CASSQARRPYEQYF
TGCGCCAGCAGCCAAGCGCGGAGACCCTACGAGCAGTACTTC
>.|TRBJ1-2|.|TRBV19
CASSPQGSYGYTF
TGTGCCAGTAGTCCCCAGGGCTCCTATGGCTACACCTTC
>.|TRBJ1-2|.|TRBV9
CASSVGKGNYGYTF
TGTGCCAGCAGCGTAGGGAAGGGGAACTATGGCTACACCTTC